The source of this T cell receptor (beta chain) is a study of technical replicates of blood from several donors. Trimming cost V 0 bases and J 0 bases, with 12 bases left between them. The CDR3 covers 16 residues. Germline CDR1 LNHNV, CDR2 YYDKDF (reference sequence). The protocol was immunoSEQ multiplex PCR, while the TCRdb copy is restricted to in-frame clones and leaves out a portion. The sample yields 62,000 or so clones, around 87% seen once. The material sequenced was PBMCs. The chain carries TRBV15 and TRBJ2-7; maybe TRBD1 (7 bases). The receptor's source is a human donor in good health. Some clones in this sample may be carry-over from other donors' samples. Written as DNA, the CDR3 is TGTGCCACCAGCAGAGAACCAGGGGGGAACTCCTACGAGCAGTACTTC. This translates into CATSREPGGNSYEQYF.